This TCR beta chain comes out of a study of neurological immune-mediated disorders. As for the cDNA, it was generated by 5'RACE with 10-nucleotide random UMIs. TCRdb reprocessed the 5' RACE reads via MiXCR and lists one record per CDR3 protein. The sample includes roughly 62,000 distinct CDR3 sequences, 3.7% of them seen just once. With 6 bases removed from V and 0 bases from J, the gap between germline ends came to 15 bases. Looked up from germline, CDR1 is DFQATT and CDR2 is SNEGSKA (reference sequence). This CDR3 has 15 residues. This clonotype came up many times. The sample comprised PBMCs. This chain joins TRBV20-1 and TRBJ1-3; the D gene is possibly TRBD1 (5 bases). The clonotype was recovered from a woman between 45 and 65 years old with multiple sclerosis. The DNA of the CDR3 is TGCAGTGCGAGGGTCGGGACCGGCTCTGGAAACACCATATATTTT. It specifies CSARVGTGSGNTIYF.